Here is one T cell receptor (beta chain) with its context. The target antigen is unknown. Produced via immunoSEQ multiplex PCR; TCRdb's table is partial and in-frame only. The sample records 40,000 or so clones, 82% being singletons. These data belong to a study of T cells in localized non-small cell lung cancer. General study points: Among the tissues sampled, uninvolved adjacent lung had the highest T cell clonality, above tumor. Median detection of top 100 tumor clones in adjacent lung was roughly 61 clones. Owing to sequencing of a solitary tumor region, heterogeneity cannot be discounted.

Here the sequenced sample was peripheral blood, taken before any cancer treatment. This TCR was recovered from a male donor aged 60 or over with stage III squamous cell lung carcinoma.

CDR3 residues: CAWSYSHAYEQYF. The DNA for the CDR3 is TGTGCCTGGAGTTACAGTCATGCCTACGAGCAGTACTTC. The V gene is TRBV30, the J gene TRBJ2-7; unclear D gene. This CDR3 has 13 amino acids. Looked up from germline, CDR1 is GTSNPN and CDR2 is SVGIG (reference sequence). V dropped 2 bases and J dropped 2 bases, with 10 bases sitting between them.